Each of the 4 T cell receptor beta chains below was sequenced from the same sample in a study of OX40 agonist ivuxolimab in advanced cancers. Clones were sequenced by immunoSEQ multiplex PCR, and TCRdb holds only the in-frame ones, with some missing. The sample has around 95,000 clones, around nine tenths seen once; the top ten hold about 0.15%. Sequencing was performed on CD4+ or CD8+ T cells sorted from blood, taken in a trial of the OX40 agonist ivuxolimab. These receptors originate from an adult with an advanced solid tumor such as melanoma, head and neck, liver or kidney cancer.

The CDR3, as DNA: TGTGCCAGCAGCCGCGGCACCACGAAATACAATGAGCAGTTCTTC. This translates into CASSRGTTKYNEQFF. The V gene is TRBV7-3, the J gene TRBJ2-1, with D hard to call. V lost 5 bases, J lost 4 bases, and 15 bases lay in between. The CDR3 loop spans 15 amino acids. Germline CDR1 reads SGHTA; CDR2 reads FQGTGA.

The rearrangement joins TRBV5-8 to TRBJ2-7; D uncertain. V gave up 4 bases and J gave up 0 bases, with 14 bases separating them. This CDR3 has 15 residues. Germline assignment: CDR1 SGHTS and CDR2 YDEGEE. The DNA for the CDR3 is TGTGCCAGCAGCACGGACGGGCAGCTCTCCTACGAGCAGTACTTC. Its protein is CASSTDGQLSYEQYF.

The rearrangement uses TRBV11-2 and TRBJ2-7; TRBD1 might be the D (5 bases). Germline V gene sequence: CDR1 SGHAT, CDR2 FQNNGV. Trimming stripped 5 bases from V and 0 bases from J, with 17 bases between. The CDR3 contains 16 residues. CDR3 in amino acids: CASSLGVRSSSYEQYF. In nucleotides, the CDR3 is TGTGCCAGCAGCCTAGGGGTGCGGAGTAGCTCCTACGAGCAGTACTTC.

This chain joins TRBV7-3 and TRBJ2-1; D is perhaps TRBD1 (5 bases). Trimming cost V 1 base and J 9 bases, with 10 bases left between them. Germline CDR1 reads SGHTA; CDR2 reads FQGTGA. The CDR3 has 13 amino acids. The CDR3 DNA reads as TGTGCCAGCAGCTTAAGAGGCAGGGCTGAGCAGTTCTTC. Encoded protein: CASSLRGRAEQFF.